This T cell receptor (beta chain) emerged from a study of neurological immune-mediated disorders. The time point here: technical triplicate 2. For the sorted libraries, roughly 1 million CD4+ or CD8+ T cells were used. The cDNA came from 5'RACE, which used 10-nucleotide random UMIs. Sequencing of 15-18 subjects in each run yielded over 190 million TCR-beta sequences. MiXCR, run by TCRdb on the 5' RACE reads, gives a single entry per CDR3 protein. The sample holds fewer than 40,000 distinct CDR3 sequences, roughly 15% seen once. CDR1 is DFQATT and CDR2 is SNEGSKA in the germline V gene (reference sequence). The CDR3 has 14 residues. V was shortened by 5 bases and J by 3 bases, with 16 bases between the two germline ends. In this sample, this clonotype turned up many times.

The receptor's source is a female donor with HTLV-1-associated myelopathy (HAM/TSP). The specimen was CD4+ T cells from blood. The gene calls are TRBV20-1 and TRBJ1-1; D may be TRBD1 (6 bases). CDR3 region: CSAFTTTGYTEAFF. The CDR3 DNA is TGCAGTGCTTTCACAACCACAGGGTACACTGAAGCTTTCTTT.